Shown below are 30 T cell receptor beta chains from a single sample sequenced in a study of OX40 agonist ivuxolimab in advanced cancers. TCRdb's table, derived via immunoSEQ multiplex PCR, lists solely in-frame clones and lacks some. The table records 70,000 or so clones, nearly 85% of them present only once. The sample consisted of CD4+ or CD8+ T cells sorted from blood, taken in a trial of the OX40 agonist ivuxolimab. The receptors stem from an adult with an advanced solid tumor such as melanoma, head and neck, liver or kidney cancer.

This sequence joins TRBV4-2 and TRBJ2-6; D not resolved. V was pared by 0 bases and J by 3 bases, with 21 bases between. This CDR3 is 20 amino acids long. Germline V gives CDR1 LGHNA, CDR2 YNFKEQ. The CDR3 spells CASSQESVPVVKGGANVLTF. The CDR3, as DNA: TGTGCCAGCAGCCAAGAATCGGTGCCGGTAGTGAAGGGTGGGGCCAACGTCCTGACTTTC.

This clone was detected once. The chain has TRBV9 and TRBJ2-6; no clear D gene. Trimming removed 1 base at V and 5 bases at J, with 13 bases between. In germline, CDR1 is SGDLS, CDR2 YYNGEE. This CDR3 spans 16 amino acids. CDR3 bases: TGTGCCAGCAGCGTATCGTCCAGGAGCTGGGCCAACGTCCTGACTTTC. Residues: CASSVSSRSWANVLTF.

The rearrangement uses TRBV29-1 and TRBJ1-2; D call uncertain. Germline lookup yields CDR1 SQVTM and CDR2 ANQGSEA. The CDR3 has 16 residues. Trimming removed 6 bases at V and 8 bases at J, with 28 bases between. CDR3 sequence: CSVENVAAGLTHGYTF. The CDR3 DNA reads TGCAGCGTCGAAAATGTGGCCGCTGGCCTGACCCACGGCTACACCTTC.

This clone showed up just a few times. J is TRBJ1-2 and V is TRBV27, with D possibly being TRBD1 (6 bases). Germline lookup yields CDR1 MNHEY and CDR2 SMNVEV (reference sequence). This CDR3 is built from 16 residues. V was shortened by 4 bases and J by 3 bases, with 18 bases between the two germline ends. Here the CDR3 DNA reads TGTGCCAGCAGTTCCTCGATTTTCGGGGGCGACTATGGCTACACCTTC. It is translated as CASSSSIFGGDYGYTF.

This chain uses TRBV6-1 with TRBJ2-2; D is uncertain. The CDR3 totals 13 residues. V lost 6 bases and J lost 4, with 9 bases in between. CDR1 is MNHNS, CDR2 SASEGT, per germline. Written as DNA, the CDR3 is TGTGCCAGCAGAGGCCAGACCACCGGGGAGCTGTTTTTT. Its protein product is CASRGQTTGELFF.

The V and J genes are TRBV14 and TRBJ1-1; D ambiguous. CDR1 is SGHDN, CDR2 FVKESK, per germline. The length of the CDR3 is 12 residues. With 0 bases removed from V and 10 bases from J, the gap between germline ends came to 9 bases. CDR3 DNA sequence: TGTGCCAGCAGCCAAGAGGCAGCACGAGCTTTCTTT. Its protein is CASSQEAARAFF. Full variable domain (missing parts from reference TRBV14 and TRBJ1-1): EAGVTQFPSHSVIEKGQTVTLRCDPISGHDNLYWYRRVMGKEIKFLLHFVKESKQDESGMPNNRFLAERTGGTYSTLKVQPAELEDSGVYFCASSQEAARAFFGQGTRLTVV.

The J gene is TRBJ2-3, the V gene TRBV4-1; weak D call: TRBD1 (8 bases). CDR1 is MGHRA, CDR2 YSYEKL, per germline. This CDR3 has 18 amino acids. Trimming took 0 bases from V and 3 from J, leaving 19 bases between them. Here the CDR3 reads CASSQDPQTGGETDTQYF. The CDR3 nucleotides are TGCGCCAGCAGCCAAGATCCTCAAACAGGGGGGGAGACAGATACGCAGTATTTT.

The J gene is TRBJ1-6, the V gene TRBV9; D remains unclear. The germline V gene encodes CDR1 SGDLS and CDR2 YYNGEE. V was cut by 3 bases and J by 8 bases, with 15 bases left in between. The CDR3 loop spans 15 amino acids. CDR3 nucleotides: TGTGCCAGCAGCGCCCTTTCGGGCGGGGATTCACCCCTCCACTTT. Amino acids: CASSALSGGDSPLHF.

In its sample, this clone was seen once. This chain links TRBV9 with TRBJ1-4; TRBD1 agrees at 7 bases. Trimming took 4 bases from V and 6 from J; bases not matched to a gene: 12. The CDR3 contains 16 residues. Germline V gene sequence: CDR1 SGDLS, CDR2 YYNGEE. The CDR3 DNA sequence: TGTGCCAGCAGCACCACAGGGGCCAGGCCGGATGAAAAACTGTTTTTT. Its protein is CASSTTGARPDEKLFF.

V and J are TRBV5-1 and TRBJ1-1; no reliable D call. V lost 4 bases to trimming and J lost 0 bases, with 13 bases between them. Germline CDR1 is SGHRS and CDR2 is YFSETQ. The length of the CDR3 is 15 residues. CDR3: CASSPADLLNTEAFF. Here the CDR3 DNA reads TGCGCCAGCAGCCCCGCGGATCTCTTGAACACTGAAGCTTTCTTT.

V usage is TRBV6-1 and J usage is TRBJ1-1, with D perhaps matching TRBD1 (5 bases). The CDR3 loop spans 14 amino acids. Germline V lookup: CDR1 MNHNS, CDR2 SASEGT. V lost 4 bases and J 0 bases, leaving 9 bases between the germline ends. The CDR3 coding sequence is TGTGCCAGCAGTGTTGGGGGGGTGAACACTGAAGCTTTCTTT. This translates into CASSVGGVNTEAFF.

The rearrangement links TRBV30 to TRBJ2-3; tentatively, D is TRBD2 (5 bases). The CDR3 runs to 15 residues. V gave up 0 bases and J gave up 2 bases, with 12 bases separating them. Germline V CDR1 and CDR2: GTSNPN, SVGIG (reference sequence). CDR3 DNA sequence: TGTGCCTGGAGTGTGCCCGGGGTACTCACAGATACGCAGTATTTT. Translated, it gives CAWSVPGVLTDTQYF.

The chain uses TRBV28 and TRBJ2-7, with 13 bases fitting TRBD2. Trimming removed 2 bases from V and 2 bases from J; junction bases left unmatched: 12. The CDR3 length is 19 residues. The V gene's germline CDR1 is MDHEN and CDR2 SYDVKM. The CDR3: CASSLLVGLAGARAYEQYF. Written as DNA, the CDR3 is TGTGCCAGCAGTTTACTCGTAGGACTAGCGGGAGCTCGGGCCTACGAGCAGTACTTC.

CDR3 residues: CASSLSLYNEQFF. The CDR3 DNA sequence: TGTGCCAGCAGCTTGAGCTTATACAATGAGCAGTTCTTC. The chain recombines TRBV5-5 with TRBJ2-1, with D hard to call. Germline CDR1 and CDR2: SGHKS and YYEKEE (reference sequence). The V end lost 1 base, the J end lost 4 bases, and 6 bases lay between the germline ends. The CDR3 runs to 13 residues.

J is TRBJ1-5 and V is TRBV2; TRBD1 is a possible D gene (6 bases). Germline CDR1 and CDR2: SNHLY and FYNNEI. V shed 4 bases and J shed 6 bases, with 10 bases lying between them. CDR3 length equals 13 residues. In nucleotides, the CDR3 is TGTGCCAGCAGTGTACAGGGCGCTCAGCCCCAGCATTTT. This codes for CASSVQGAQPQHF.

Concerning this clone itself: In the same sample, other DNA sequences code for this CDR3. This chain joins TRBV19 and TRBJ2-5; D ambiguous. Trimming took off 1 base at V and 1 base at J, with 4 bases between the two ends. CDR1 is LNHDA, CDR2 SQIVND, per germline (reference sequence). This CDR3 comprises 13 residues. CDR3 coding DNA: TGTGCCAGTAGTATAGGCCTCCAAGAGACCCAGTACTTC. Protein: CASSIGLQETQYF.

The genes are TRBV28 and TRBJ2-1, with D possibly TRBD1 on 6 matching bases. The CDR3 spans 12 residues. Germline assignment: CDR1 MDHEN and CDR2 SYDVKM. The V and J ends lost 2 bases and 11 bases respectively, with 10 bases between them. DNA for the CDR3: TGTGCCAGCAGTTTACGGGACATAAAGCAGTTCTTC. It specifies CASSLRDIKQFF. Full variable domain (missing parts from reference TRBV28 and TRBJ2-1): DVKVTQSSRYLVKRTGEKVFLECVQDMDHENMFWYRQDPGLGLRLIYFSYDVKMKEKGDIPEGYSVSREKKERFSLILESASTNQTSMYLCASSLRDIKQFFGPGTRLTVL.

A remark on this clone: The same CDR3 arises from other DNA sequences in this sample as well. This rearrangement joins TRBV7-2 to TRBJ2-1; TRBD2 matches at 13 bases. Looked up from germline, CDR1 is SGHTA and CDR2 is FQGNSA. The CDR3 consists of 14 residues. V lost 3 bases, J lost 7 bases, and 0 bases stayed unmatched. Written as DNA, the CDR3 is TGTGCCAGCAGCTTGGGACTAGCGGGAAATGAGCAGTTCTTC. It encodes CASSLGLAGNEQFF.

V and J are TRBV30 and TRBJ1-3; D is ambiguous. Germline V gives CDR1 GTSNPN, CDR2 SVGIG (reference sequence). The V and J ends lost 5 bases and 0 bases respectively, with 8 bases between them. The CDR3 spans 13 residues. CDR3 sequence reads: CAWRWFSGNTIYF. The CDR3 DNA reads TGTGCCTGGCGATGGTTCTCTGGAAACACCATATATTTT.

Written as DNA, the CDR3 is TGTGCCAGCAGTAGGGGACTTTCCACTGAAGCTTTCTTT. Its protein is CASSRGLSTEAFF. V gene TRBV6-6 combines with J gene TRBJ1-1; a weak D match, TRBD1 (5 bases). V was clipped by 5 bases and J by 4 bases, with 11 bases between them. CDR3 size: 13 residues. Germline loops: CDR1 MNHNY, CDR2 SVGAGI (reference sequence).

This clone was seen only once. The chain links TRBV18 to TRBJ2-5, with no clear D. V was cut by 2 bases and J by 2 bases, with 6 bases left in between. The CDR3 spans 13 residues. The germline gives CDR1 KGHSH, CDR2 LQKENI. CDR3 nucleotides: TGTGCCAGCTCACCAATCCCACAAGAGACCCAGTACTTC. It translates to CASSPIPQETQYF.

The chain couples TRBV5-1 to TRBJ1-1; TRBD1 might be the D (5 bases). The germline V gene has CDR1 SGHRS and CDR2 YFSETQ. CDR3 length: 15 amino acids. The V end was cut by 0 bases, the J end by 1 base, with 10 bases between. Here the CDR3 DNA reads TGCGCCAGCAGCTTGGACGTAACAGGGAACACTGAAGCTTTCTTT. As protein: CASSLDVTGNTEAFF.

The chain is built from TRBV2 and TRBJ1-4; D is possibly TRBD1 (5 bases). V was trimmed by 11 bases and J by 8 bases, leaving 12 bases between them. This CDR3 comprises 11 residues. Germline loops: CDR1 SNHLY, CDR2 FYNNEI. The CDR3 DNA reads TGTGCCGTGCCCCGGGGCGAAAAACTGTTTTTT. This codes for CAVPRGEKLFF.

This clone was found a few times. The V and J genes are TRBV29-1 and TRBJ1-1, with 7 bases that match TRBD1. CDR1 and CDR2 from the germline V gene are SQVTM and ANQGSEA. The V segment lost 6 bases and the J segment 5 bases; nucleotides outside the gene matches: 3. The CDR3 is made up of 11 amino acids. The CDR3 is CSVARGTEAFF. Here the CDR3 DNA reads TGCAGCGTGGCCAGGGGGACTGAAGCTTTCTTT.

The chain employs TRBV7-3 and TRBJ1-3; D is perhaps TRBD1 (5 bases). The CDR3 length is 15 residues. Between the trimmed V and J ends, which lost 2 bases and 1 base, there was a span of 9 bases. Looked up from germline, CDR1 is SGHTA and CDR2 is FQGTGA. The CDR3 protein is CASSLWGGSGNTIYF. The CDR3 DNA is TGTGCCAGCAGCTTATGGGGGGGATCTGGAAACACCATATATTTT.

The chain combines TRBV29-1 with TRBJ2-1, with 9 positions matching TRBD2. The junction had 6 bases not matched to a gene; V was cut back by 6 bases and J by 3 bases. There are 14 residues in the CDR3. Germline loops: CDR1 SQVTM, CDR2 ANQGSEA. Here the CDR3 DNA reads TGCAGCGTGAACACACTAGCGGGCTACAATGAGCAGTTCTTC. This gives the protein CSVNTLAGYNEQFF.

The DNA of the CDR3 is TGCAGCGTTGAACTGGGGGCGGGTGAAAAACTGTTTTTT. This codes for CSVELGAGEKLFF. The chain is built from TRBV29-1 and TRBJ1-4, with TRBD1 as a possible D gene (6 bases). Trimming removed 2 bases at V and 7 bases at J, with 11 bases between. In germline, CDR1 is SQVTM, CDR2 ANQGSEA. The CDR3 is 13 amino acids.

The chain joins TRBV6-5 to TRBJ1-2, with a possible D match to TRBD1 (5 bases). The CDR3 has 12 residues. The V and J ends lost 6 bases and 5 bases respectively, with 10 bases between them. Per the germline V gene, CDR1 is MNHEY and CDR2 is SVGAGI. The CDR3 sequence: CASSRGTYGYTF. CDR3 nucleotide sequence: TGTGCCAGCAGCCGGGGGACTTATGGCTACACCTTC.

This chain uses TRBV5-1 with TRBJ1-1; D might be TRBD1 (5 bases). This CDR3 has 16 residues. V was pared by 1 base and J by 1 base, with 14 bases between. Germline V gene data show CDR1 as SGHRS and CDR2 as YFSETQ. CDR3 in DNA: TGCGCCAGCAGCTTGTACCCGACAGCGCCGAACACTGAAGCTTTCTTT. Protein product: CASSLYPTAPNTEAFF.

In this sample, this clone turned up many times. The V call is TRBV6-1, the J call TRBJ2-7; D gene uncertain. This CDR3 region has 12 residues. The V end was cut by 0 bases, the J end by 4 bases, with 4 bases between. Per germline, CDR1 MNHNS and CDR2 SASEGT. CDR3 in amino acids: CASSEAGYEQYF. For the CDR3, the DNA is TGTGCCAGCAGTGAAGCGGGATACGAGCAGTACTTC.